This T cell receptor (beta chain) was sequenced in a study of persistence of HIV-infected CD4 T cells. The libraries were made with immunoSEQ version 4 in survey mode. Profiled with immunoSEQ multiplex PCR; TCRdb holds only in-frame clones, not every one. The sample holds about 40,000 clones; roughly 74% are singletons and the top ten take 13% to 15%. Cells were stimulated with overlapping HIV-1 Gag 15-mer peptides. Sorted nonresponding memory CD4+ T cells were CD40L-negative, CD69-negative, CD45RO-high. This clone has just a few counts. Its antigen is unknown. The receptor's source is an adult man with HIV who was CMV-seropositive. Sequencing was performed on CD4+ T cells sorted from PBMCs after roughly 17-hour stimulation, taken from a patient who received antiretroviral therapy.

The CDR3 protein is CASRLTGPIDNQPQHF. The CDR3, as DNA: TGTGCCAGTCGCCTGACAGGACCGATAGACAATCAGCCCCAGCATTTT. The chain links TRBV19 to TRBJ1-5; a possible D gene is TRBD1 (6 bases). The CDR3 is 16 amino acids. Looked up from germline, CDR1 is LNHDA and CDR2 is SQIVND (reference sequence). V lost 8 bases, J lost 3 bases, and 20 bases lay in between.